This T cell receptor (beta chain) comes out of a study of beta chain features in type 1 diabetes. Overall study findings and caveats: There was a moderate but significant shortening of TCRB CDR3s in all four CD4+ subsets of Type 1 diabetes patients. Healthy donors had naive, central memory and Treg TCRB repertoires that appeared less similar than those seen among patients.

This clone was seen a few times. The antigen remains undetermined. The CDR3 is 15 amino acids. Between the trimmed V and J ends, which lost 5 bases and 3 bases, there was a span of 14 bases. CDR1 and CDR2 from the germline V gene are SNHLY and FYNNEI. Sequenced material consisted of expressed TCRB transcripts (all of the isolated RNA was reverse transcribed). Profiled with immunoSEQ multiplex PCR; TCRdb holds only in-frame clones, not every one. The top ten hold 0.022% of the sample, which has 600,000 to 700,000 clones, about an eighth seen once. Every donor had blood drawn once into heparin, roughly 100 mL on average. Sorting based on CD45RO/CCR7/CD25/CD127/CD95/CD27 separated CD4+ naive, central memory, regulatory and stem cell-like memory cells.

This sequence joins TRBV2 and TRBJ1-3; a possible D gene is TRBD1 (5 bases). The clonotype originates from a man younger than 35 with type 1 diabetes. The sample consisted of naive CD4+ T cells from blood. DNA of the CDR3: TGTGCCAGCAGTAACACACGGGACGGTGGAAACACCATATATTTT. As protein: CASSNTRDGGNTIYF.